This TCR beta chain stems from a study of blood T cell repertoires in COVID-19. Across the whole study: Some COVID-19 samples were acute and others convalescent; all came from the United States, Italy and Spain. The cDNA or gDNA used as material had been derived from T cells, B-cell-depleted T cells, or PBMCs.

Per the study methods: Researchers report that nucleated cell counts were estimated from reference gene primer amplification. Using immunoSEQ multiplex PCR, the repertoire was profiled, and TCRdb retains in-frame clones only, with some absent. Clone size and the V and J calls come from that table; the DNA yielded D and trimming. The sample contains about 140,000 clones, around 83% of which appear only once. The origin of this receptor is a woman aged 60-70 years with acute or convalescent COVID-19. The sample comprised peripheral blood.

This CDR3 reads CASSSPGTENNEQFF. In nucleotides, the CDR3 is TGCGCCAGCAGCTCCCCCGGGACAGAGAACAATGAGCAGTTCTTC. The chain combines TRBV5-1 with TRBJ2-1; TRBD1 agrees at 7 bases. The CDR3 has 15 amino acids. The V segment lost 3 bases and the J segment 5 bases; nucleotides outside the gene matches: 8. Germline CDR1 is SGHRS and CDR2 is YFSETQ.